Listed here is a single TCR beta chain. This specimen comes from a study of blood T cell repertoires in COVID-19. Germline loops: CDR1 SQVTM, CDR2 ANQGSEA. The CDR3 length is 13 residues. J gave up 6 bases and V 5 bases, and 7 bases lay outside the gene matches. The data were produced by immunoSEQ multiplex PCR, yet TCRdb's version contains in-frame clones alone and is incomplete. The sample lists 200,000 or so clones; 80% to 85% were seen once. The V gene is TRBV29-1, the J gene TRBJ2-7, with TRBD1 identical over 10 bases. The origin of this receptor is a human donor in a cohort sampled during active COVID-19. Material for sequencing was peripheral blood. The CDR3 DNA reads TGCAGCGTTAGGACAGGGGGGCGGAGCGAGCAGTACTTC. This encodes CSVRTGGRSEQYF.